This TCR beta chain was captured by sequencing in a study of T cell responses to AZD1222 COVID-19 vaccine. TCRdb's table, derived via immunoSEQ multiplex PCR, lists solely in-frame clones and lacks some. The sample includes about 130,000 clones, roughly 86% of them seen just once. The study, taken as a whole, reports: Vaccine-related CD4 TCRs covered spike, predominating at 160-218 and 743-854. Of spike-specific TCRs, nearly half reportedly target regions left unmutated in variants.

Germline values: CDR1 LNHDA, CDR2 SQIVND (reference sequence). Trimming cost V 6 bases and J 0 bases, with 9 bases left between them. The CDR3 runs 14 residues. As concerns this clone: The antigen remains undetermined.

The chain combines TRBV19 with TRBJ1-5; D may be TRBD1 (6 bases). This receptor was taken from an adult in good health. The input for sequencing was peripheral blood, taken on day 0 of AZD1222 vaccination. The CDR3 loop reads CASRDSYSNQPQHF. CDR3 coding DNA: TGTGCCAGTAGGGACAGTTATAGCAATCAGCCCCAGCATTTT.